This TCR beta chain was captured in a study of blood T cell repertoires in COVID-19. On the study more broadly: The origin of the acute and convalescent COVID-19 samples was the United States, Italy and Spain. Nucleic acid was either cDNA or gDNA, and it came from T cells, B-cell-depleted T cells, or PBMCs.

Original analysis: Reference gene primer amplification gave nucleated cell count estimates. TCRdb keeps only in-frame clones here, not all; method: immunoSEQ multiplex PCR. D and trimming come from the DNA, and the V and J calls and clone size come from that table. The sample contains around 150,000 clones, under 95% of which appear only once. Unmatched junction bases numbered 4, after V lost 4 bases and J lost 3 bases. Germline loops: CDR1 SEHNR, CDR2 FQNEAQ (reference sequence). This CDR3 is built from 14 residues. The rearrangement uses TRBV7-9 and TRBJ1-1, with 8 bases fitting TRBD1. The receptor was derived from a man between 18 and 29 years old with acute or convalescent COVID-19. Sequencing was carried out using peripheral blood. In nucleotides, the CDR3 is TGTGCCAGCAGCTCGGACAGGGCGGACACTGAAGCTTTCTTT. Its protein product is CASSSDRADTEAFF.